The 32 T cell receptor beta chains below come from one sample, sequenced in a study of T cells after yellow fever vaccination. TCRdb ran MiXCR on the 5' RACE reads and lists one entry per CDR3 protein. The table shows 250,000 to 350,000 distinct CDR3 sequences, with around 10% occurring only once. Material: CD4+ T cells sorted from PBMCs, obtained 5 days after the yellow fever booster vaccination. These receptors came from a man aged 18-30 years who received the YFV17D yellow fever vaccine.

CDR3 amino acids: CASSRDRENQPQHF. In nucleotides, the CDR3 is TGTGCCAGCAGCCGGGACAGGGAAAATCAGCCCCAGCATTTT. This chain links TRBV7-2 with TRBJ1-5; 9 bases map to TRBD1. V trimming: 5 bases; J trimming: 4 bases; junction bases outside the gene matches: 3. Per the germline V gene, CDR1 is SGHTA and CDR2 is FQGNSA. This CDR3 has 14 residues.

This clonotype has more than one count but fewer than ten. The genes are TRBV20-1 and TRBJ1-6; no firm D call. This CDR3 comprises 14 residues. CDR1 is DFQATT, CDR2 SNEGSKA, per germline (reference sequence). The V end was cut by 4 bases, the J end by 8 bases, with 15 bases between. The CDR3 DNA sequence: TGCAGTGCTATTTCCGACCGAGACGATTCACCCCTCCACTTT. Translated, it gives CSAISDRDDSPLHF.

V is TRBV6-2 or TRBV6-3 and J is TRBJ1-1, with TRBD1 matching 9 bases. Losses at the gene ends were 6 bases for V and 4 bases for J; bases not matched to a gene: 9. There are 15 residues in the CDR3. Germline values: CDR1 MNHEY, CDR2 SVGEGT. The CDR3 is CASSSAGQGGTEAFF. In DNA, the CDR3 is TGTGCCAGCAGCTCAGCGGGACAGGGTGGCACTGAAGCTTTCTTT.

The J gene is TRBJ2-1, the V gene TRBV4-2; perhaps TRBD2 as D (6 bases). The V and J ends lost 1 base and 3 bases respectively, with 10 bases between them. The CDR3 covers 15 residues. Germline V gene data show CDR1 as LGHNA and CDR2 as YNFKEQ. The CDR3 DNA sequence: TGTGCCAGCAGCCAAGGCGCGGGAAGCTACAATGAGCAGTTCTTC. Encoded protein: CASSQGAGSYNEQFF.

The chain carries TRBV5-1 and TRBJ2-5, with 11 positions matching TRBD1. The V gene's germline CDR1 is SGHRS and CDR2 YFSETQ. This CDR3 has 15 residues. With V trimmed by 7 bases and J by 2 bases, 7 bases remained unmatched. The CDR3: CASFPGQGVQETQYF. The CDR3 DNA follows: TGCGCCAGCTTCCCGGGACAGGGGGTTCAAGAGACCCAGTACTTC.

The chain couples TRBV11-1 to TRBJ2-1; 8 bases fit TRBD2. The CDR3 loop spans 15 amino acids. Germline V gives CDR1 SGHAT, CDR2 FQDESV (reference sequence). V was clipped by 5 bases and J by 3 bases; unmatched bases: 6. CDR3: CASSLRGGFYNEQFF. CDR3 sequence (DNA): TGTGCCAGCAGCCTACGCGGGGGGTTCTACAATGAGCAGTTCTTC.

This sequence joins TRBV12-3 or TRBV12-4 and TRBJ1-2; D might be TRBD1 (6 bases). This CDR3 has 14 residues. Between the trimmed V and J ends, which lost 7 bases and 6 bases, there was a span of 18 bases. CDR3 nucleotides: TGTGCCAGCACATTAACCCGGGGGGCCGATGGCTACACCTTC. This gives the protein CASTLTRGADGYTF.

This clonotype came up many times. The gene calls are TRBV7-2 and TRBJ2-7; the match to TRBD2 covers 9 bases. The J segment lost 3 bases and the V segment lost 6 bases, leaving 3 bases of the junction unmatched. This CDR3 comprises 13 residues. Per the germline V gene, CDR1 is SGHTA and CDR2 is FQGNSA. The CDR3 loop reads CASRPTSGYEQYF. Here the CDR3 DNA reads TGTGCCAGCAGACCGACTAGCGGCTACGAGCAGTACTTC.

The V call is TRBV12-3 or TRBV12-4, the J call TRBJ1-1, with D perhaps matching TRBD1 (6 bases). This CDR3 comprises 13 residues. Trimming cost V 6 bases and J 1 base, with 9 bases left between them. The CDR3 reads CASSNRENTEAFF. CDR3 nucleotides: TGTGCCAGCAGCAACAGGGAGAACACTGAAGCTTTCTTT.

This clonotype showed up many times. V usage is TRBV5-5 and J usage is TRBJ1-1; TRBD1 matches at 8 bases. This CDR3 comprises 17 residues. Germline CDR1 SGHKS, CDR2 YYEKEE (reference sequence). The V gene end was trimmed by 4 bases and the J gene end by 0 bases; junction bases not matched to a gene: 11. This CDR3 is CASSPDGQGSMNTEAFF. The CDR3 DNA is TGTGCCAGCAGCCCCGATGGACAGGGAAGCATGAACACTGAAGCTTTCTTT.

This clonotype has just a few counts. The chain couples TRBV7-2 to TRBJ2-3, with D perhaps matching TRBD1 (5 bases). V was shortened by 4 bases and J by 2 bases, with 10 bases between the two germline ends. Looked up from germline, CDR1 is SGHTA and CDR2 is FQGNSA. CDR3 length equals 14 residues. The CDR3 DNA reads TGTGCCAGCAGCTATGACAGCTCCACAGATACGCAGTATTTT. Its protein is CASSYDSSTDTQYF.

This clonotype was counted a few times. The chain recombines TRBV7-2 with TRBJ2-3, with TRBD2 matching over 9 bases. V shed 0 bases and J 5 bases; nucleotides not matched to a gene: 6. The germline CDR1 and CDR2 sequences are SGHTA and FQGNSA. This CDR3 comprises 16 residues. CDR3 amino acids: CASSLAGSGGLDTQYF. CDR3 sequence (DNA): TGTGCCAGCAGCTTAGCGGGTAGCGGGGGTTTAGATACGCAGTATTTT.

The chain employs TRBV6-5 and TRBJ2-2, with 8 bases that match TRBD1. Unmatched junction bases numbered 10, after V lost 2 bases and J lost 5 bases. The CDR3 length is 17 residues. Germline V gene lookup returns CDR1 MNHEY and CDR2 SVGAGI. CDR3 sequence: CASSYGSGGAETGELFF. The CDR3 DNA reads as TGTGCCAGCAGTTACGGTTCAGGGGGCGCAGAGACCGGGGAGCTGTTTTTT.

The genes are TRBV5-8 and TRBJ2-6; no reliable D call. V was trimmed by 3 bases and J by 0 bases, leaving 7 bases between them. The CDR3 loop spans 15 amino acids. Germline CDR1 and CDR2: SGHTS and YDEGEE. The CDR3 is CASSWPASGANVLTF. CDR3 sequence (DNA): TGTGCCAGCAGCTGGCCGGCCTCTGGGGCCAACGTCCTGACTTTC.

This clonotype came up many times. The rearrangement joins TRBV5-1 to TRBJ2-5; no definite D call. V lost 2 bases to trimming and J lost 5 bases, with 10 bases between them. Germline V lookup: CDR1 SGHRS, CDR2 YFSETQ. This CDR3 is 13 amino acids long. CDR3 in DNA: TGCGCCAGCAGCTTTAGTCCGCAGGAGACCCAGTACTTC. The encoded protein is CASSFSPQETQYF.

This chain uses TRBV18 with TRBJ2-3; 8 positions match TRBD2. There are 15 residues in the CDR3. Germline CDR1 and CDR2: KGHSH and LQKENI. Unmatched junction bases numbered 7, after V lost 3 bases and J lost 5 bases. The CDR3 nucleotides are TGTGCCAGCTCACCGACGGGGGGGCTCGGAGATACGCAGTATTTT. Protein sequence: CASSPTGGLGDTQYF.

V and J are TRBV18 and TRBJ1-6; maybe TRBD1 (6 bases). Deletions cut 1 base from V and 9 bases from J, with 7 bases between. This CDR3 has 13 residues. The germline gives CDR1 KGHSH, CDR2 LQKENI. CDR3 residues: CASSPQGVSPLHF. The CDR3 nucleotides read TGTGCCAGCTCACCACAGGGGGTTTCACCCCTCCACTTT.

The V call is TRBV6-1, the J call TRBJ1-1, with D unresolved. CDR3 length equals 12 residues. Germline CDR1 reads MNHNS; CDR2 reads SASEGT. The V end lost 3 bases, the J end lost 3 bases, and 5 bases lay between the germline ends. The CDR3 nucleotides are TGTGCCAGCAGTGATTTCGACACTGAAGCTTTCTTT. It codes for CASSDFDTEAFF.

The chain's CDR3 is CASSWTETTDTQYF. CDR3 sequence (DNA): TGTGCCAGCAGTTGGACAGAAACCACAGATACGCAGTATTTT. The chain links TRBV12-3 or TRBV12-4 to TRBJ2-3; a weak D match, TRBD1 (6 bases). Trimming stripped 4 bases from V and 2 bases from J, with 10 bases between. This CDR3 has 14 amino acids.

The chain employs TRBV6-6 and TRBJ2-7; 7 bases fit TRBD1. The CDR3 sequence is 14 residues long. Germline V lookup: CDR1 MNHNY, CDR2 SVGAGI (reference sequence). With V trimmed by 6 bases and J by 1 base, 6 bases remained unmatched. The CDR3 spells CASRVRQGSYEQYF. CDR3 coding DNA: TGTGCCAGCAGAGTTAGACAGGGATCCTACGAGCAGTACTTC.

The V and J genes are TRBV28 and TRBJ2-3; D gene unclear. The CDR3 sequence is 15 residues long. V gave up 6 bases and J gave up 2 bases, with 15 bases separating them. CDR1 MDHEN and CDR2 SYDVKM come from the germline V gene. The CDR3 DNA follows: TGTGCCAGCAGCTTCGACATCCGTAACACAGATACGCAGTATTTT. Residues: CASSFDIRNTDTQYF. Full variable domain (outside the CDR3, taken from reference TRBV28 and TRBJ2-3): DVKVTQSSRYLVKRTGEKVFLECVQDMDHENMFWYRQDPGLGLRLIYFSYDVKMKEKGDIPEGYSVSREKKERFSLILESASTNQTSMYLCASSFDIRNTDTQYFGPGTRLTVL.

The genes are TRBV19 and TRBJ1-4; D is undetermined. Germline loops: CDR1 LNHDA, CDR2 SQIVND (reference sequence). The length of the CDR3 is 14 residues. V dropped 0 bases and J dropped 4 bases, with 6 bases sitting between them. As DNA, the CDR3 is TGTGCCAGTAGTATAGATTCCGGTAATGAAAAACTGTTTTTT. This encodes CASSIDSGNEKLFF.

This clonotype has just one count. The V call is TRBV20-1, the J call TRBJ2-3; D possibly corresponds to TRBD1 (6 bases). V was trimmed by 3 bases and J by 4 bases, leaving 14 bases between them. This CDR3 contains 14 residues. CDR1 DFQATT and CDR2 SNEGSKA come from the germline V gene (reference sequence). CDR3 in amino acids: CSASDFKGADTQYF. The CDR3 DNA is TGCAGTGCTAGCGACTTTAAGGGGGCAGATACGCAGTATTTT.

In its sample, this clonotype was seen a few times. The chain is built from TRBV5-6 and TRBJ2-1, with TRBD1 matching 8 bases. V was pared by 8 bases and J by 7 bases, with 8 bases of the junction left unmatched. The germline gives CDR1 SGHDT, CDR2 YYEEEE. CDR3 length: 13 amino acids. CDR3 coding DNA: TGTGCCAGTTCGGGACAGGTCATTAATGAGCAGTTCTTC. This encodes CASSGQVINEQFF.

This clonotype appeared a few times. V gene TRBV10-3 combines with J gene TRBJ2-3; no reliable D call. The CDR3 has 11 residues. From germline, CDR1 is ENHRY and CDR2 SYGVKD. V was trimmed by 6 bases and J by 2 bases, leaving 3 bases between them. CDR3 bases: TGTGCCATCAGGTCCACAGATACGCAGTATTTT. Translated, it gives CAIRSTDTQYF.

The sample holds a few counts of this clonotype. V and J are TRBV5-1 and TRBJ2-3, with D possibly matching TRBD2 (6 bases). V lost 4 bases, J lost 4 bases, and 10 bases lay in between. The germline gives CDR1 SGHRS, CDR2 YFSETQ. The length of the CDR3 is 13 residues. In nucleotides, the CDR3 is TGCGCCAGCAGCCCTAGCGAGGCAGATACGCAGTATTTT. It codes for CASSPSEADTQYF.

This clonotype was observed a few times. The V gene is TRBV7-2, the J gene TRBJ1-5; 7 nucleotides match TRBD1. Germline V CDR1 and CDR2: SGHTA, FQGNSA. The CDR3 covers 13 residues. The ends lost 5 bases at V and 7 bases at J; junction bases unmatched: 5. The CDR3 sequence is CASSEQGMQPQHF. DNA for the CDR3: TGTGCCAGCAGCGAACAGGGGATGCAGCCCCAGCATTTT.

This clonotype came up a few times. CDR3 DNA sequence: TGCGCCAGCAGTCAGGACCGCTGGGACAATCAGCCCCAGCATTTT. Its translation: CASSQDRWDNQPQHF. The chain is built from TRBV10-2 and TRBJ1-5; no firm D call. This CDR3 has 15 amino acids. The V end was cut by 5 bases, the J end by 3 bases, with 14 bases between. Germline CDR1 is WSHSY and CDR2 is SAAADI.

This clonotype was picked up a small number of times. The chain joins TRBV7-9 to TRBJ2-3, with D perhaps being TRBD1 or TRBD2 (5 bases each). Germline assignment: CDR1 SEHNR and CDR2 FQNEAQ (reference sequence). V was shortened by 0 bases and J by 3 bases, with 7 bases between the two germline ends. The CDR3 contains 14 residues. CDR3 bases: TGTGCCAGCAGCTTAGCCTGGGGGACAGATACGCAGTATTTT. Amino acids: CASSLAWGTDTQYF.

This chain links TRBV15 with TRBJ1-1, with unresolved D. The germline CDR1 and CDR2 sequences are LNHNV and YYDKDF (reference sequence). This CDR3 comprises 13 residues. V was trimmed by 4 bases and J by 0 bases, leaving 6 bases between them. CDR3: CATSTTMNTEAFF. The CDR3 nucleotides read TGTGCCACCAGCACCACCATGAACACTGAAGCTTTCTTT.

This clonotype has only a few counts. The chain carries TRBV7-9 and TRBJ2-6, with 14 bases fitting TRBD2. CDR1 is SEHNR, CDR2 FQNEAQ, per germline (reference sequence). Losses at the gene ends were 5 bases for V and 0 bases for J; bases not matched to a gene: 9. The CDR3 covers 20 residues. The CDR3 spells CASSPGTSGGLSSGANVLTF. DNA of the CDR3: TGTGCCAGCAGCCCCGGGACTAGCGGGGGACTTAGCTCTGGGGCCAACGTCCTGACTTTC.

This clonotype was seen ten or more times. The CDR3 region is CASSAVAYEQYV. The CDR3 DNA reads as TGTGCCAGCAGCGCCGTGGCCTACGAGCAGTACGTC. The genes are TRBV7-8 and TRBJ2-7; no clear D. Germline CDR1 is SGHVS and CDR2 is FQNEAQ. CDR3 length: 12 residues. V dropped 5 bases and J dropped 2 bases, with 7 bases sitting between them.